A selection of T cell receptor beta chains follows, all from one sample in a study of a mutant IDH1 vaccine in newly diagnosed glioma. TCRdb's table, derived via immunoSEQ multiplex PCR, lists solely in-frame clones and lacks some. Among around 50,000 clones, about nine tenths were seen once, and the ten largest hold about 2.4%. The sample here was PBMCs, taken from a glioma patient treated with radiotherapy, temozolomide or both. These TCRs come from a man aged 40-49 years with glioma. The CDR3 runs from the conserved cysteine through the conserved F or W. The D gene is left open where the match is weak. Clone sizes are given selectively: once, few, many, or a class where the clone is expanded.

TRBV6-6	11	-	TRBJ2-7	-	CASGEGYEQYF	TGTGCCAGCGGGGAAGGTTACGAGCAGTACTTC
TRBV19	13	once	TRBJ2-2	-	CASRIGPAGELFF	TGTGCCAGTAGGATAGGGCCCGCCGGGGAGCTGTTTTTT
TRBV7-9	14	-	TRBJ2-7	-	CASSLTGASYEQYF	TGTGCCAGCAGCCTGACAGGTGCCTCCTACGAGCAGTACTTC
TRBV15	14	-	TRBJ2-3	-	CATSTGPFLDTQYF	TGTGCCACCAGCACGGGACCCTTCTTAGATACGCAGTATTTT
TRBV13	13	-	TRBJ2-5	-	CASSVRGGETQYF	TGTGCCAGCAGCGTAAGGGGGGGGGAGACCCAGTACTTC
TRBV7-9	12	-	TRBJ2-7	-	CASSPMRGEQYF	TGTGCCAGCAGCCCGATGAGAGGTGAGCAGTACTTC
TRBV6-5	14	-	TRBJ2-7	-	CASSGRGSEAEQYF	TGTGCCAGCAGTGGACGGGGGTCTGAAGCCGAGCAGTACTTC
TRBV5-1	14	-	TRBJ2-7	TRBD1	CASSMDRERYEQYF	TGCGCCAGCAGCATGGACAGGGAGAGGTACGAGCAGTACTTC
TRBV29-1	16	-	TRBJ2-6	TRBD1	CSVTGTGALGANVLTF	TGCAGCGTCACCGGGACAGGTGCTTTGGGGGCCAACGTCCTGACTTTC
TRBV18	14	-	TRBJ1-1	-	CASSPTRGDTEAFF	TGTGCCAGCTCCCCTACCCGGGGGGACACTGAAGCTTTCTTT
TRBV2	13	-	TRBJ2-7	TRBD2	CASTISGYYEQYF	TGTGCCAGCACCATTAGCGGGTACTACGAGCAGTACTTC
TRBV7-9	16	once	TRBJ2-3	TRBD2	CASLSLSGSNPDTQYF	TGTGCCAGTCTGAGCCTTAGCGGGAGTAACCCAGATACGCAGTATTTT
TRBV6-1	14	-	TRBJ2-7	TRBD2	CAGGTSGKNHEQYF	TGTGCCGGGGGGACTAGCGGGAAGAACCACGAGCAGTACTTC
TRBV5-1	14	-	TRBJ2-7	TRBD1	CASSWSDRAYEQYF	TGCGCCAGCAGCTGGAGTGACAGGGCCTACGAGCAGTACTTC
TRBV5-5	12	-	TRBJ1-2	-	CASSFLQGVLMF	TGTGCCAGCAGCTTTTTGCAGGGTGTCCTAATGTTC
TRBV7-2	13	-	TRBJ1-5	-	CASSYRADQPQHF	TGTGCCAGCAGCTACAGGGCCGATCAGCCCCAGCATTTT
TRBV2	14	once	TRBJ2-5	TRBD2	CASGGGRARETQYF	TGTGCCAGCGGTGGCGGGAGGGCCAGAGAGACCCAGTACTTC
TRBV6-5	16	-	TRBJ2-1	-	CASSSWGSASFDEQFF	TGTGCCAGCAGTTCCTGGGGTAGCGCATCATTCGATGAGCAGTTCTTC
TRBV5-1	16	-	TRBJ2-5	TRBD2	CASSPRTSGTAETQYF	TGCGCCAGCAGCCCAAGGACTAGCGGGACGGCAGAGACCCAGTACTTC
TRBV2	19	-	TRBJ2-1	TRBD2	CASIPLVGASGRPYNEQFF	TGTGCCAGCATCCCACTGGTGGGGGCAAGCGGGAGGCCCTACAATGAGCAGTTCTTC
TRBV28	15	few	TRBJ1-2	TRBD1	CASTGVWTGGFGYTF	TGTGCCAGCACGGGGGTCTGGACAGGGGGTTTTGGCTACACCTTC
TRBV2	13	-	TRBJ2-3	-	CASSVVSTDTQYF	TGTGCCAGCAGTGTGGTTAGCACAGATACGCAGTATTTT
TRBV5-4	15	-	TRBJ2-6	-	CASSLENSGANVLTF	TGTGCCAGCAGCTTGGAGAACTCTGGGGCCAACGTCCTGACTTTC
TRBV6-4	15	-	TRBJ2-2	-	CASSPEAGSSGELFF	TGTGCCAGCAGTCCCGAGGCGGGATCGTCAGGGGAGCTGTTTTTT
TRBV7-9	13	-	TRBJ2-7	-	CASRGPATYEQYF	TGTGCCAGCAGGGGACCAGCGACCTACGAGCAGTACTTC
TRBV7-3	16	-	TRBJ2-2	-	CASSYSLAANTGELFF	TGTGCCAGCAGCTACTCACTAGCCGCGAACACCGGGGAGCTGTTTTTT
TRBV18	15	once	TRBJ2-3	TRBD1	CASSPQGANTDTQYF	TGTGCCAGCTCACCACAGGGGGCTAACACAGATACGCAGTATTTT
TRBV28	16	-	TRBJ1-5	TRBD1	CASSSPRQGASQPQHF	TGTGCCAGCAGTTCCCCCCGGCAGGGGGCTTCTCAGCCCCAGCATTTT
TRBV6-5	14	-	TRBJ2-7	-	CASRARQGLYEQYF	TGTGCCAGCAGGGCCCGCCAGGGGCTCTACGAGCAGTACTTC
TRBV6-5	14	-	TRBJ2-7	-	CASSVQGSRYEQYF	TGTGCCAGCAGTGTACAGGGATCTCGCTACGAGCAGTACTTC
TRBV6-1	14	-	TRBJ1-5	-	CASAGGGGNQPQHF	TGTGCCAGCGCCGGGGGAGGGGGCAATCAGCCCCAGCATTTT
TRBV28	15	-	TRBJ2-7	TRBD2	CASRLAGTSSYEQYF	TGTGCCAGCAGACTAGCGGGCACCTCTTCCTACGAGCAGTACTTC
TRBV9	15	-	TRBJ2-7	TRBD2	CASSVGLAASYEQYF	TGTGCCAGCAGCGTAGGCCTAGCGGCTTCCTACGAGCAGTACTTC
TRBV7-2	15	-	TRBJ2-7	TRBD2	CASSLTSGGSYEQYF	TGTGCCAGCAGCTTGACTAGCGGCGGTTCCTACGAGCAGTACTTC
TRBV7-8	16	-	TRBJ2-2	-	CASSFRPDSINGELFF	TGTGCCAGCAGCTTCCGCCCCGACAGTATTAACGGGGAGCTGTTTTTT